The 21 T cell receptor beta chains given below trace back to one sample, sequenced in a study of cytomegalovirus exposure and HLA in healthy donors. The PCR employed 60 Vbeta primers together with 13 Jbeta primers. The data were produced by immunoSEQ multiplex PCR, yet TCRdb's version contains in-frame clones alone and is incomplete. The table has 55,000 to 65,000 clones, roughly nine tenths seen once. Sequenced input: PBMCs. The receptor set was obtained from a man aged 25-40 years in good health and CMV-seropositive.

The genes are TRBV19 and TRBJ2-7; 8 bases line up with TRBD2. This CDR3 is built from 14 residues. Germline V gives CDR1 LNHDA, CDR2 SQIVND (reference sequence). Trimming took 3 bases from V and 0 from J; bases not matched to a gene: 1. The CDR3 sequence: CASSISGVSYEQYF. For the CDR3, the DNA is TGTGCCAGTAGTATTAGCGGGGTCTCCTACGAGCAGTACTTC.

CDR3 DNA sequence: TGTGCCAGCAGCCCCGGGCGGGAGGGCCGATACGAGCAGTACTTC. Translated, it gives CASSPGREGRYEQYF. The chain is built from TRBV7-9 and TRBJ2-7; 9 bases agree with TRBD2. Germline values: CDR1 SEHNR, CDR2 FQNEAQ (reference sequence). Germline trimming cut 5 bases from V and 4 bases from J; bases unmatched to any gene: 9. The CDR3 runs to 15 residues.

This clone was seen once. V and J are TRBV5-1 and TRBJ1-2; 7 bases map to TRBD1. From germline, CDR1 is SGHRS and CDR2 YFSETQ. This CDR3 region has 17 residues. The V segment lost 2 bases and the J segment 4 bases; nucleotides outside the gene matches: 14. The chain's CDR3 is CASSLVSDRDSSYGYTF. Written as DNA, the CDR3 is TGCGCCAGCAGCTTAGTATCCGACAGGGACTCTTCCTATGGCTACACCTTC.

The J gene is TRBJ1-1, the V gene TRBV30; D possibly corresponds to TRBD1 (5 bases). Deletions cut 0 bases from V and 5 bases from J, with 13 bases between. Germline V gene lookup returns CDR1 GTSNPN and CDR2 SVGIG (reference sequence). The CDR3 consists of 14 residues. CDR3 sequence reads: CAWSVTGASTEAFF. CDR3 DNA sequence: TGTGCCTGGAGTGTCACTGGGGCGTCGACTGAAGCTTTCTTT.

V usage is TRBV9 and J usage is TRBJ2-1; D is possibly TRBD2 (6 bases). Germline V gives CDR1 SGDLS, CDR2 YYNGEE. The CDR3 has 15 amino acids. The V and J ends lost 4 bases and 2 bases respectively, with 13 bases between them. The CDR3 protein is CASSLRDWTYNEQFF. In DNA form, the CDR3 reads TGTGCCAGCAGCCTCCGGGACTGGACCTACAATGAGCAGTTCTTC.

The chain links TRBV6-5 to TRBJ2-7; 10 bases are shared with TRBD2. Germline values: CDR1 MNHEY, CDR2 SVGAGI. Trimming removed 5 bases from V and 4 bases from J; junction bases left unmatched: 5. The CDR3 is 14 amino acids. CDR3 nucleotides: TGTGCCAGCAGTCTCCTAGCGGGAGTTTACGAGCAGTACTTC. Translated: CASSLLAGVYEQYF.

The chain is built from TRBV7-9 and TRBJ2-6; D is possibly TRBD1 (6 bases). The V and J ends lost 0 bases and 0 bases respectively, with 9 bases between them. The CDR3 consists of 17 residues. From germline, CDR1 is SEHNR and CDR2 FQNEAQ (reference sequence). The CDR3 DNA sequence: TGTGCCAGCAGCTTAGCCTCGGACAGCTCTGGGGCCAACGTCCTGACTTTC. Translated: CASSLASDSSGANVLTF.

This clone has just a few counts. V is TRBV5-6 and J is TRBJ2-7; TRBD2 agrees at 8 bases. There are 15 residues in the CDR3. Unmatched junction bases numbered 9, after V lost 7 bases and J lost 0 bases. Germline V lookup: CDR1 SGHDT, CDR2 YYEEEE. The DNA for the CDR3 is TGTGCCAGCCTTTCGGGGCGGGAGGCCTCCTACGAGCAGTACTTC. This sequence encodes CASLSGREASYEQYF.

The chain carries TRBV5-1 and TRBJ2-7; no clear D. Trimming cost V 5 bases and J 6 bases, with 9 bases left between them. This CDR3 has 11 residues. From germline, CDR1 is SGHRS and CDR2 YFSETQ. The CDR3 reads CASRIGPEQYF. CDR3 nucleotides: TGCGCCAGCAGAATTGGCCCCGAGCAGTACTTC. The whole variable domain, remainder taken from reference TRBV5-1 and TRBJ2-7, is KAGVTQTPRYLIKTRGQQVTLSCSPISGHRSVSWYQQTPGQGLQFLFEYFSETQRNKGNFPGRFSGRQFSNSRSEMNVSTLELGDSALYLCASRIGPEQYFGPGTRLTVT.

The rearrangement links TRBV5-5 to TRBJ2-1, with TRBD1 identical over 9 bases. The CDR3 covers 15 residues. Germline values: CDR1 SGHKS, CDR2 YYEKEE (reference sequence). V gave up 5 bases and J gave up 3 bases; unmatched junction bases: 6. The DNA of the CDR3 is TGTGCCAGCAGTCTACAGGGGGCCTACTACAATGAGCAGTTCTTC. Amino acids: CASSLQGAYYNEQFF.

The genes are TRBV27 and TRBJ2-7; 8 bases are a match to TRBD2. The CDR3 covers 18 residues. Germline V gene data show CDR1 as MNHEY and CDR2 as SMNVEV (reference sequence). Unmatched junction bases numbered 15, after V lost 4 bases and J lost 1 base. The CDR3 region is CASSWASGPNPRSYEQYF. The DNA of the CDR3 is TGTGCCAGCAGTTGGGCTAGCGGGCCAAACCCTCGATCCTACGAGCAGTACTTC.

This clone was observed a few times. This chain uses TRBV29-1 with TRBJ1-2; D call uncertain. CDR3 length: 12 residues. Germline CDR1 reads SQVTM; CDR2 reads ANQGSEA. V was pared by 0 bases and J by 8 bases, with 10 bases between. The CDR3 is CSVEDWRAGYTF. The CDR3 coding sequence is TGCAGCGTTGAAGATTGGAGGGCGGGCTACACCTTC.

This clone was observed a single time. The CDR3 nucleotides read TGTGCCAGCTCCATGGGCCAGGGGGCGGCCATGAACACTGAAGCTTTCTTT. Its translation: CASSMGQGAAMNTEAFF. The rearrangement joins TRBV18 to TRBJ1-1; TRBD1 agrees at 8 bases. The junction had 12 bases not matched to a gene; V was cut back by 6 bases and J by 0 bases. CDR1 and CDR2 (germline): KGHSH, LQKENI. CDR3 length equals 17 residues.

The gene calls are TRBV7-2 and TRBJ2-3; D gene unclear. V gave up 2 bases and J gave up 4 bases, with 16 bases separating them. The germline CDR1 and CDR2 sequences are SGHTA and FQGNSA. The CDR3 covers 16 residues. Here the CDR3 DNA reads TGTGCCAGCAGCTTATCGGCGGCGACTGTGGCAGATACGCAGTATTTT. The encoded protein is CASSLSAATVADTQYF.

This chain connects TRBV6-1 to TRBJ2-3, with D possibly being TRBD2 (5 bases). The germline V gene encodes CDR1 MNHNS and CDR2 SASEGT. The CDR3 covers 13 residues. V was pared by 3 bases and J by 5 bases, with 9 bases between. The CDR3 sequence is CASSDGVIDTQYF. The DNA for the CDR3 is TGTGCCAGCAGTGACGGGGTAATAGATACGCAGTATTTT.

This clone was detected only once. The chain combines TRBV7-2 with TRBJ2-3; 7 nucleotides match TRBD2. After removal of 4 bases from V and 5 bases from J, the junction contained 6 bases not matched to a gene. Looked up from germline, CDR1 is SGHTA and CDR2 is FQGNSA. The CDR3 contains 14 residues. In DNA form, the CDR3 reads TGTGCCAGCAGCTCGGACTTAGCGGGAGATACGCAGTATTTT. It yields the protein CASSSDLAGDTQYF.

This chain connects TRBV30 to TRBJ2-1, with D unclear. Per germline, CDR1 GTSNPN and CDR2 SVGIG (reference sequence). With 0 bases removed from V and 8 bases from J, the gap between germline ends came to 5 bases. The CDR3 covers 11 residues. CDR3 residues: CAWSVIYEQFF. CDR3 DNA sequence: TGTGCCTGGAGTGTAATCTATGAGCAGTTCTTC.

The chain couples TRBV18 to TRBJ2-1, with TRBD2 identical over 8 bases. Looked up from germline, CDR1 is KGHSH and CDR2 is LQKENI. The CDR3 is 16 residues long. The trim removed 0 bases at V and 6 bases at J, leaving 7 bases unmatched. The CDR3 sequence is CASSPPPGTSTNEQFF. In DNA, the CDR3 is TGTGCCAGCTCACCACCTCCGGGGACTAGTACCAATGAGCAGTTCTTC.

This rearrangement joins TRBV18 to TRBJ2-7; possibly TRBD2 for D (5 bases). From germline, CDR1 is KGHSH and CDR2 LQKENI. V shed 3 bases and J shed 3 bases, with 15 bases lying between them. The CDR3 has 15 amino acids. The CDR3 sequence: CASSPNSDGDYEQYF. DNA of the CDR3: TGTGCCAGCTCACCCAACAGCGACGGGGACTACGAGCAGTACTTC.

The chain couples TRBV29-1 to TRBJ1-1; D might be TRBD1 (6 bases). The germline gives CDR1 SQVTM, CDR2 ANQGSEA. There are 13 residues in the CDR3. With 6 bases removed from V and 4 bases from J, the gap between germline ends came to 15 bases. The CDR3 is CSVGTGRATEAFF. CDR3 coding DNA: TGCAGCGTCGGCACAGGGAGGGCCACTGAAGCTTTCTTT.

The chain has TRBV10-3 and TRBJ2-3; D is undetermined. Trimming pared 0 bases from V and 2 bases from J, leaving 9 bases between. Germline V gene data show CDR1 as ENHRY and CDR2 as SYGVKD. There are 15 residues in the CDR3. The CDR3 nucleotides read TGTGCCATCAGTGAGTCAACGCGGAACACAGATACGCAGTATTTT. It encodes CAISESTRNTDTQYF.